This T cell receptor (beta chain) was sequenced for a study of human T cells and chemical hapten exposure. Study summary: Cases of alopecia areata, totalis or universalis occurred in a predominantly female patient group.

The time point was: patch test 1, 2 weeks after DPC sensitization. The sample's treatment: therapeutic diphenylcyclopropenone sensitization with weekly scalp DPC. One entry per CDR3 protein, called by TCRdb with MiXCR from the RACE reads. The profile covers more than 100,000 distinct CDR3 sequences, with roughly 13% appearing a single time and 0.8% to 1% taken by the ten largest. This clonotype has only a few counts. CDR3 length equals 14 residues. The junction had 5 bases not matched to a gene; V was cut back by 0 bases and J by 7 bases. Germline V lookup: CDR1 SGHDT, CDR2 YYEEEE. The material sequenced was whole blood, taken in connection with sensitization to the hapten diphenylcyclopropenone (DPC). This chain uses TRBV5-6 with TRBJ2-3; 7 nucleotides line up with TRBD2. This receptor was obtained from a man between 18 and 29 years old with alopecia areata. Some clones in this sample may be carry-over from other donors' samples. CDR3 nucleotide sequence: TGTGCCAGCAGCTTGGAGCGACTAGCACATACGCAGTATTTT. Protein sequence: CASSLERLAHTQYF.